This entry features one TCR beta chain sequence. The table came from immunoSEQ multiplex PCR; TCRdb's copy has only in-frame clones and leaves some out. The data show about 25,000 clones, roughly 76% seen once. This CDR3 spans 13 amino acids. Trimming left V 3 bases short and J 5 bases short, with 10 bases between. These data are taken from a study of blood T cell repertoires in COVID-19. The rearrangement uses TRBV12-3 or TRBV12-4 and TRBJ1-1; tentatively, D is TRBD1 (5 bases). The source material was peripheral blood. This TCR came from a woman of 80 years or more with acute or convalescent COVID-19. The CDR3 region has the DNA TGTGCCAGCAGTTTTTCGGCAGGGACTGAAGCTTTCTTT. Its protein product is CASSFSAGTEAFF.